These T cell receptor beta chains were read from a single sample in a study of shared clonotypes between healthy human individuals. TCRdb's table, derived via immunoSEQ multiplex PCR, lists solely in-frame clones and lacks some. This table has over a million clones, about 98.5% appearing once. Sequencing used naive CD4+ T cells sorted from blood. The source of these receptors is a man aged 25-45 years in good health. CDR3s include the opening cysteine and the closing phenylalanine or tryptophan. Fields, in order: clone size, D gene, CDR3 length, J gene, V gene, CDR3 DNA, CDR3 protein. D genes are given only for firm matches. Some rows have no size entry. The others give once, few or many, or a class for an expanded clone.

- - 12 TRBJ2-7 TRBV14 TGTGCCAGCAGCCAAGTTTCCTACGAGCAGTACTTC CASSQVSYEQYF
- - 17 TRBJ1-1 TRBV18 TGTGCCAGCTCACCACCCAGAATCCGGTTAATGAACACTGAAGCTTTCTTT CASSPPRIRLMNTEAFF
- - 17 TRBJ2-2 TRBV19 TGTGCCAGTAGCCCAATGACTAAGCGGGTGAACACCGGGGAGCTGTTTTTT CASSPMTKRVNTGELFF
- - 13 TRBJ2-5 TRBV5-1 TGCGCCAGCAGCTTGTCTAGCGAAGAGACCCAGTACTTC CASSLSSEETQYF
- - 13 TRBJ1-2 TRBV21-1 TGTGCCAGCAGCAACCCCGGGAGGGAGGGCTACACCTTC CASSNPGREGYTF
- TRBD2 15 TRBJ2-3 TRBV7-9 TGTGCCAGCAGCACACGACTAGCTCATGCAGATACGCAGTATTTT CASSTRLAHADTQYF
- TRBD1 20 TRBJ2-6 TRBV19 TGTGCCAGTAGTGCGGACAGGCCCTCACCTCGCCCAACTGGGGCCAACGTCCTGACTTTC CASSADRPSPRPTGANVLTF
- TRBD2 17 TRBJ2-3 TRBV7-6 TGTGCCAGCAGCTTAGTTCCGACTAGCGGGAGCACAGATACGCAGTATTTT CASSLVPTSGSTDTQYF
- - 12 TRBJ2-1 TRBV12-5 TGTGCTAGTGGGTCGGGATACAATGAGCAGTTCTTC CASGSGYNEQFF
- TRBD2 13 TRBJ2-7 TRBV5-4 TGTGCCAGCAGCTTGACCGGGGGGTTCGAGCAGTACTTC CASSLTGGFEQYF
- - 14 TRBJ2-3 TRBV18 TGTGCCAGCTCCCCAAGCGCGATCACAGATACGCAGTATTTT CASSPSAITDTQYF
- TRBD1 15 TRBJ2-1 TRBV6-5 TGTGCCAGCAGTAAGGGACAGGGTGCGTACAATGAGCAGTTCTTC CASSKGQGAYNEQFF
- - 12 TRBJ2-7 TRBV18 TGTGCCAGCTCACCAGATGTTGGGGAGCAGTACTTC CASSPDVGEQYF
- TRBD2 15 TRBJ2-1 TRBV5-1 TGCGCCAGCAGCTCCGGGACTAGCGGGAGGGGAGAGCAGTTCTTC CASSSGTSGRGEQFF
- TRBD2 12 TRBJ2-7 TRBV27 TGTGCCAGCAGGGTAGCGGGAGGGAAGCAGTACTTC CASRVAGGKQYF
once - 14 TRBJ2-5 TRBV10-3 TGTGCCATCAGTGAGAGCACTAGCTTGGAGACCCAGTACTTC CAISESTSLETQYF
- - 14 TRBJ2-1 TRBV11-2 TGTGCCAGCAGCTTGGGACATGGCTACAATGAGCAGTTCTTC CASSLGHGYNEQFF
once - 13 TRBJ1-2 TRBV2 TGTGCCAGCAGTGTGGCCTTAACGTTGTGGCTACCCTTC CASSVALTLWLPF
- - 15 TRBJ2-1 TRBV15 TGTGCCACCAGCAGAGTTGGGGACGCCAGGGGTGAGCAGTTCTTC CATSRVGDARGEQFF
- - 14 TRBJ2-2 TRBV5-4 TGTGCCAGCAGCGAGGGCCACTTACCCCGGGAGCTGTTTTTT CASSEGHLPRELFF
- TRBD2 14 TRBJ2-3 TRBV9 TGTGCCAGCAGCGTTATGACTAGCGGAGATACGCAGTATTTT CASSVMTSGDTQYF
- - 13 TRBJ2-4 TRBV11-3 TGTGCCAGCAGCTTAGATGAGGGGAACATTCAGTACTTC CASSLDEGNIQYF
- - 14 TRBJ2-1 TRBV14 TGTGCCAGCAGCCTCAAAGCAGGGGAGGGCGAGCAGTTCTTC CASSLKAGEGEQFF
once TRBD2 16 TRBJ2-1 TRBV28 TGTGCCAGCAGTTCCAAAGCGGGAACCACCTACAATGAGCAGTTCTTC CASSSKAGTTYNEQFF
- TRBD1 14 TRBJ1-4 TRBV28 TGTGCCAGCAGTCCCGGACAGGGGTGGGAAAAACTGTTTTTT CASSPGQGWEKLFF
once TRBD2 18 TRBJ2-1 TRBV7-2 TGTGCCAGCAGCTTAGCGCGGGTAGCGGGTGAGACCTACAATGAGCAGTTCTTC CASSLARVAGETYNEQFF
- TRBD1 17 TRBJ1-1 TRBV7-8 TGTGCCAGCAGCCCACCGGGACAGGGGTTTCGTAGCACTGAAGCTTTCTTT CASSPPGQGFRSTEAFF
- - 10 TRBJ2-3 TRBV11-2 TGTGCCAGCGGGAGCGATACGCAGTATTTT CASGSDTQYF
- - 17 TRBJ1-1 TRBV12-5 TGTGCTAGTGGTTTGGGTACCGGTGGACACATGAACACTGAAGCTTTCTTT CASGLGTGGHMNTEAFF
- - 13 TRBJ2-2 TRBV29-1 TGCAGCGTTGGGGAACTAAACACCGGGGAGCTGTTTTTT CSVGELNTGELFF
- TRBD2 17 TRBJ2-7 TRBV18 TGTGCCAGCTCACCACTTACTAGCGGGAGCGGATCCTACGAGCAGTACTTC CASSPLTSGSGSYEQYF
once - 14 TRBJ2-2 TRBV10-1 TGCGCCAGCGGGAGATCGGGTGAATCCGGGGAGCTGTTTTTT CASGRSGESGELFF
- TRBD1 16 TRBJ1-5 TRBV18 TGTGCCAGCTCACCTCAGGGGGCCTATAGCAATCAGCCCCAGCATTTT CASSPQGAYSNQPQHF
once - 13 TRBJ2-3 TRBV14 TGTGCCAGCAGCCTCCCCAACACAGATACGCAGTATTTT CASSLPNTDTQYF
- - 14 TRBJ2-7 TRBV28 TGTGCCAGCAGGCTCAGGGACCGCTCCTACGAGCAGTACTTC CASRLRDRSYEQYF
once TRBD2 16 TRBJ2-5 TRBV18 TGTGCCAGCTCACCAGCGGGAGGAGGGTCCCAAGAGACCCAGTACTTC CASSPAGGGSQETQYF
- - 10 TRBJ2-1 TRBV20-1 TGCGTCCCGGCCTACAATGAGCAGTTCTTC CVPAYNEQFF
- - 14 TRBJ2-3 TRBV6-5 TGTGCCAGCAGTTACTCCGGATACACAGATACGCAGTATTTT CASSYSGYTDTQYF
- TRBD1 16 TRBJ2-3 TRBV7-9 TGTGCCAGCAGCTTAGGTGGGACAGGGCCTCTAGATACGCAGTATTTT CASSLGGTGPLDTQYF
- - 11 TRBJ1-5 TRBV18 TGTGCCAGCTCACCAGGCGGGCCCCAGCATTTT CASSPGGPQHF
- - 16 TRBJ2-7 TRBV10-1 TGCGCCAGCCTCCCTCAGGCGCGGGACATTTCCTACGAGCAGTACTTC CASLPQARDISYEQYF
- TRBD2 18 TRBJ2-3 TRBV19 TGTGCCAGTAGTTCCGGGACTAGCGGGGTAATTAGCACAGATACGCAGTATTTT CASSSGTSGVISTDTQYF
- TRBD2 17 TRBJ2-7 TRBV11-1 TGTGCCAGCAGCTTAGATTTTGGAAGCGGGAGTTCCTACGAGCAGTACTTC CASSLDFGSGSSYEQYF
- TRBD2 14 TRBJ2-1 TRBV7-8 TGTGCCAGCAGCTTTTCTAGCGGGTACAATGAGCAGTTCTTC CASSFSSGYNEQFF
- TRBD2 15 TRBJ2-7 TRBV5-1 TGCGCCAGCGGGGGGATCGGCGGGAGAAGCTACGAGCAGTACTTC CASGGIGGRSYEQYF